The 16 T cell receptor beta chains in this list originate from one sample, sequenced in a study of cytomegalovirus exposure and HLA in healthy donors. The PCR made use of 60 Vbeta and 13 Jbeta primers. Method: immunoSEQ multiplex PCR; TCRdb's copy keeps in-frame clones and lacks some. The repertoire holds roughly 180,000 clones, with approximately 81% as singletons. Specimen: PBMCs. The receptors stem from a male donor in good health and CMV-seronegative.

This chain connects TRBV30 to TRBJ1-4, with D hard to call. This CDR3 has 14 residues. The germline V gene has CDR1 GTSNPN and CDR2 SVGIG (reference sequence). V shed 3 bases and J shed 1 base, with 9 bases lying between them. The CDR3 DNA follows: TGTGCCTGGAGAAACGAGATAACTAATGAAAAACTGTTTTTT. It encodes CAWRNEITNEKLFF.

The chain is built from TRBV27 and TRBJ2-3, with a weak D call TRBD2 (5 bases). Per germline, CDR1 MNHEY and CDR2 SMNVEV (reference sequence). V lost 10 bases to trimming and J lost 3 bases, with 17 bases between them. This CDR3 spans 14 amino acids. This CDR3 reads CATWPSGSTDTQYF. CDR3 coding DNA: TGTGCCACCTGGCCCTCGGGGAGTACAGATACGCAGTATTTT.

This chain joins TRBV15 and TRBJ1-3; 7 positions match TRBD1. The CDR3 spans 15 residues. CDR1 and CDR2 from the germline V gene are LNHNV and YYDKDF (reference sequence). With 4 bases clipped from V and 7 bases from J, the junction kept 10 bases outside the gene matches. CDR3 loop: CATSMGQLLGNTIYF. DNA for the CDR3: TGTGCCACCAGCATGGGACAGCTTCTCGGGAACACCATATATTTT.

The rearrangement joins TRBV5-4 to TRBJ1-2; 7 bases align to TRBD1. The germline V gene has CDR1 SGHNT and CDR2 YYREEE (reference sequence). This CDR3 comprises 13 residues. Trimming at V came to 9 bases and at J to 3 bases, leaving 8 bases not matched to a gene. CDR3 residues: CATKTGVDYGYTF. The DNA of the CDR3 is TGTGCCACCAAAACAGGGGTAGACTATGGCTACACCTTC.

This chain uses TRBV27 with TRBJ2-5; 9 bases fit TRBD1. Germline V lookup: CDR1 MNHEY, CDR2 SMNVEV (reference sequence). The CDR3 consists of 17 residues. The junction had 13 bases not matched to a gene; V was cut back by 4 bases and J by 4 bases. The CDR3: CASSSPGQGSEGETQYF. In DNA form, the CDR3 reads TGTGCCAGCAGTTCACCGGGACAGGGAAGTGAGGGAGAGACCCAGTACTTC.

The table lists this clone with a few counts. This chain connects TRBV16 to TRBJ2-7; 8 positions match TRBD2. Germline CDR1 KGHSY, CDR2 FQNENV. There are 15 residues in the CDR3. V trimming: 0 bases; J trimming: 5 bases; junction bases outside the gene matches: 6. The CDR3 nucleotides are TGTGCCAGCAGCCAATCTAGCGGGAAAATGGACGAGCAGTACTTC. This encodes CASSQSSGKMDEQYF.

This clone was counted a single time. The V and J genes are TRBV7-6 and TRBJ1-4; possible D gene TRBD1, 5 bases. The germline V gene has CDR1 SGHVS and CDR2 FNYEAQ. The ends were cut back, 4 bases at V and 5 bases at J, with 17 bases in the middle. The CDR3 consists of 16 residues. The CDR3 spells CASSSQGGGFNEKLFF. As DNA, the CDR3 is TGTGCCAGCAGCTCCCAGGGTGGGGGGTTCAATGAAAAACTGTTTTTT.

The rearrangement links TRBV28 to TRBJ1-5; D call uncertain. Germline CDR1 and CDR2: MDHEN and SYDVKM. The CDR3 loop spans 12 amino acids. V gave up 4 bases and J gave up 6 bases, with 7 bases separating them. The CDR3 nucleotides are TGTGCCAGCAGTTCGGTTGGTCAGCCCCAGCATTTT. It translates to CASSSVGQPQHF.

This clone was seen only once. J is TRBJ1-1 and V is TRBV12-1; the table calls TRBD1, which could not be checked here. TRBV12-1 is shown as a pseudogene. The CDR3 is made up of 13 amino acids. CDR3: CASTDRGASSAFF. Here the CDR3 DNA reads TGTGCCAGCACCGACAGGGGGGCGAGTTCAGCTTTCTTT.

The chain joins TRBV10-3 to TRBJ2-5, with D possibly matching TRBD1 (6 bases). There are 12 residues in the CDR3. Trimming shortened V by 3 bases and J by 4 bases, and 6 bases separated the two germline ends. The V gene's germline CDR1 is ENHRY and CDR2 SYGVKD. The CDR3 region has the DNA TGTGCCATCAGTGACAGGGGAGAGACCCAGTACTTC. It translates to CAISDRGETQYF.

The rearrangement joins TRBV5-1 to TRBJ2-6; 7 bases agree with TRBD2. CDR1 and CDR2 from the germline V gene are SGHRS and YFSETQ. The CDR3 is 17 amino acids. With V trimmed by 0 bases and J by 0 bases, 3 bases remained unmatched. CDR3 region: CASSLAGGFSGANVLTF. CDR3 bases: TGCGCCAGCAGCTTGGCCGGGGGGTTCTCTGGGGCCAACGTCCTGACTTTC.

The CDR3 loop reads CASSPQGDRVSGNTIYF. As DNA, the CDR3 is TGCGCCAGCAGCCCGCAGGGAGACAGGGTTTCTGGAAACACCATATATTTT. This sequence joins TRBV5-1 and TRBJ1-3; 7 nucleotides align to TRBD1. Trimming removed 4 bases from V and 1 base from J; junction bases left unmatched: 11. Germline V gene data show CDR1 as SGHRS and CDR2 as YFSETQ. This CDR3 comprises 17 residues. The full variable domain, rest sourced from reference TRBV5-1 and TRBJ1-3, is KAGVTQTPRYLIKTRGQQVTLSCSPISGHRSVSWYQQTPGQGLQFLFEYFSETQRNKGNFPGRFSGRQFSNSRSEMNVSTLELGDSALYLCASSPQGDRVSGNTIYFGEGSWLTVV.

The gene calls are TRBV4-3 and TRBJ2-5, with D perhaps TRBD1 (5 bases). Trimming took 0 bases from V and 5 from J, leaving 7 bases between them. CDR3 length equals 13 residues. CDR1 is LGHNA, CDR2 YSLEER, per germline. The CDR3 DNA follows: TGCGCCAGCAGCCAAGACAGGGCCGAGACCCAGTACTTC. As protein: CASSQDRAETQYF.

J is TRBJ2-6 and V is TRBV19, with 8 nucleotides matching TRBD1. Per germline, CDR1 LNHDA and CDR2 SQIVND (reference sequence). Trimming cost V 9 bases and J 0 bases; bases outside gene matches: 4. The CDR3 has 15 residues. The CDR3: CASRDRPSGANVLTF. Written as DNA, the CDR3 is TGTGCCAGCCGGGACAGGCCCTCTGGGGCCAACGTCCTGACTTTC.

The chain joins TRBV19 to TRBJ2-5, with 9 bases that match TRBD1. The closer fit of TRBJ2-7 to the DNA end suggests the J call may be wrong. CDR3 length: 14 amino acids. Germline assignment: CDR1 LNHDA and CDR2 SQIVND (reference sequence). The DNA for the CDR3 is TGTGCCAGTAGTTATGGGACAGGGTTTTACGAGCAGTACTTC. This translates into CASSYGTGFYEQYF.

This clone appeared a single time. The chain combines TRBV5-1 with TRBJ1-6, with 7 nucleotides matching TRBD1. The CDR3 is 16 residues long. Per germline, CDR1 SGHRS and CDR2 YFSETQ. The ends lost 0 bases at V and 7 bases at J; junction bases unmatched: 7. The CDR3 loop reads CASSLGDGQANSPLHF. In nucleotides, the CDR3 is TGCGCCAGCAGCTTGGGTGATGGACAGGCCAATTCACCCCTCCACTTT. Together with reference TRBV5-1 and TRBJ1-6, the CDR3 gives the full variable domain: KAGVTQTPRYLIKTRGQQVTLSCSPISGHRSVSWYQQTPGQGLQFLFEYFSETQRNKGNFPGRFSGRQFSNSRSEMNVSTLELGDSALYLCASSLGDGQANSPLHFGNGTRLTVT.